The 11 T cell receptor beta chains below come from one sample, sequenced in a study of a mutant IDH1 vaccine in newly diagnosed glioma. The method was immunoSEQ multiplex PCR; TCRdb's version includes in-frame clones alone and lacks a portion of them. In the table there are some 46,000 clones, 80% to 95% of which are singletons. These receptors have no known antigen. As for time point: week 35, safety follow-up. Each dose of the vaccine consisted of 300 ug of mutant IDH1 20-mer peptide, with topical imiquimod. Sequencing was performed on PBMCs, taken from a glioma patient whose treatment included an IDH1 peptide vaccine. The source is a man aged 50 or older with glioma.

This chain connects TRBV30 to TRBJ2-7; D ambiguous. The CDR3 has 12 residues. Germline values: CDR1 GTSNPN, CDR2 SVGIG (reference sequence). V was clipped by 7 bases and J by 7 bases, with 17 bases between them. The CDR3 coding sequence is TGTGCCTCCACGGCAGGCCGTAGGGAGCAGTACTTC. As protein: CASTAGRREQYF.

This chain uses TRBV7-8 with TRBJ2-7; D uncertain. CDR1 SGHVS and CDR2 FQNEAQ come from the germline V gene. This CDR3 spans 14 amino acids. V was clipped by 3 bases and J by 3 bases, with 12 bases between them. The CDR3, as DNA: TGTGCCAGCAGCTTTGATTTGGATTACTACGAGCAGTACTTC. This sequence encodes CASSFDLDYYEQYF.

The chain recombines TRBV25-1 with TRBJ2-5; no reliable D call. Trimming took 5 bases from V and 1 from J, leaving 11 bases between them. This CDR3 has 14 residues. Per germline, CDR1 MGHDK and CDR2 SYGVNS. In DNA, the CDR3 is TGTGCCAGCAGTAAGGCCATTCGCCAAGAGACCCAGTACTTC. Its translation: CASSKAIRQETQYF.

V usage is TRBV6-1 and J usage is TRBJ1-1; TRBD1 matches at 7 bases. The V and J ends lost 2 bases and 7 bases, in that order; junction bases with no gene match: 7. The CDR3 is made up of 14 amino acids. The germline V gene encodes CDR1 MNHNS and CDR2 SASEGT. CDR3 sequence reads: CASSESGGRGEAFF. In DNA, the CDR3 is TGTGCCAGCAGTGAATCAGGGGGTCGGGGTGAAGCTTTCTTT.

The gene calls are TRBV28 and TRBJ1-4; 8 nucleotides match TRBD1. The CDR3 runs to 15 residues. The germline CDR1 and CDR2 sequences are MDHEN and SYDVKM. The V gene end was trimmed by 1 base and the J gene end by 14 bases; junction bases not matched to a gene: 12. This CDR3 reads CASSLSAPAGGQLFF. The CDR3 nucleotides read TGTGCCAGCAGTTTATCGGCCCCCGCAGGGGGCCAGCTGTTTTTT.

This chain's CDR3 is CASSLGGTIRETQYF. The CDR3 DNA sequence: TGTGCCAGTAGTCTCGGTGGGACTATTCGGGAGACCCAGTACTTC. The chain uses TRBV19 and TRBJ2-5; 7 bases map to TRBD2. Germline assignment: CDR1 LNHDA and CDR2 SQIVND (reference sequence). The CDR3 has 15 amino acids. Losses at the gene ends were 5 bases for V and 5 bases for J; bases not matched to a gene: 11.

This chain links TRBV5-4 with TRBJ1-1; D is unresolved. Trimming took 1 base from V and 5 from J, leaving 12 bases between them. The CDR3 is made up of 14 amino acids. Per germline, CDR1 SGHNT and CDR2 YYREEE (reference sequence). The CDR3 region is CASSLRGKLTEAFF. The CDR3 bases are TGTGCCAGCAGCTTGCGCGGGAAGTTAACTGAAGCTTTCTTT. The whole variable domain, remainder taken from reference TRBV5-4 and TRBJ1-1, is ETGVTQSPTHLIKTRGQQVTLRCSSQSGHNTVSWYQQALGQGPQFIFQYYREEENGRGNFPPRFSGLQFPNYSSELNVNALELDDSALYLCASSLRGKLTEAFFGQGTRLTVV.

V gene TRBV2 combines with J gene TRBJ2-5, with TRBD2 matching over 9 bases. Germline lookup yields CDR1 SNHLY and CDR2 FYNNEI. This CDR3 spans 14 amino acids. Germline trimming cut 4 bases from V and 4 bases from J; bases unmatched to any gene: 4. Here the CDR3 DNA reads TGTGCCAGCAGTGGAGCTAGCGGGGTAGAGACCCAGTACTTC. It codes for CASSGASGVETQYF. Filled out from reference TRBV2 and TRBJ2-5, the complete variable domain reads EPEVTQTPSHQVTQMGQEVILRCVPISNHLYFYWYRQILGQKVEFLVSFYNNEISEKSEIFDDQFSVERPDGSNFTLKIRSTKLEDSAMYFCASSGASGVETQYFGPGTRLLVL.

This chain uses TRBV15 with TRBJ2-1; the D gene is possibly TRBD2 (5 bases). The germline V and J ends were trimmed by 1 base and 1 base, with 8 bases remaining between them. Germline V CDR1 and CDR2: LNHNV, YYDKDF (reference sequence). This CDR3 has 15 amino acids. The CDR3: CATSRGRASYNEQFF. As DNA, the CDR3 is TGTGCCACCAGCAGAGGGCGGGCGTCCTACAATGAGCAGTTCTTC. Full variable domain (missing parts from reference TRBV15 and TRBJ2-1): DAMVIQNPRYQVTQFGKPVTLSCSQTLNHNVMYWYQQKSSQAPKLLFHYYDKDFNNEADTPDNFQSRRPNTSFCFLDIRSPGLGDTAMYLCATSRGRASYNEQFFGPGTRLTVL.

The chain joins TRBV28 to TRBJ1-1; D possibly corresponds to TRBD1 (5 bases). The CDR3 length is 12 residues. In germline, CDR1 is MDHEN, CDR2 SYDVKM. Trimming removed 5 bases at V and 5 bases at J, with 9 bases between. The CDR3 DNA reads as TGTGCCAGCAGTACGGGGCGGACTGAAGCTTTCTTT. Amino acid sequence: CASSTGRTEAFF.

The CDR3 DNA sequence: TGTGCCAGCAGGGAACCCACCCTGGGGATTTATGGCTACACCTTC. As protein: CASREPTLGIYGYTF. The V call is TRBV6-6, the J call TRBJ1-2; D not resolved. V was cut by 6 bases and J by 5 bases, with 19 bases left in between. The CDR3 runs to 15 residues. The germline CDR1 and CDR2 sequences are MNHNY and SVGAGI (reference sequence).